This TCR beta chain was found in a study of cytomegalovirus exposure and HLA in healthy donors (TCRdb year 2017). Regarding the complete study: According to an earlier analysis of a few hundred of the donors, some 180 million T cells yielded over 100 million unique TCR beta sequences and less than 300 Gb of sequence data. Roughly 310 gigabases of sequencing data and 70 million to 100 million unique TCR sequences were included in an early release covering several hundred HLA-typed donors. Of the approximately 400 genotyped donors, about 80% fell in the genetic ancestry cluster associated with self-reported Caucasian donors. The study was designed to test whether signatures of past pathogen exposure could be identified by cataloging public T cell receptors. The study profiled the T cell repertoires of more than 500 subjects by immunosequencing and related them to cytomegalovirus serostatus. In addition to the first cohort of 650 to 750 subjects, a separate validation cohort of over 90 different subjects was used. To predict cytomegalovirus infection status, the study combined high-throughput TCR immunosequencing, statistical association of individual TCRs with disease status, and machine learning. A later analysis re-analyzed previously published TCR beta repertoires from several hundred donors and added high-resolution HLA genotyping to study TCR occurrence patterns. Rather than drawing on any new phenotypic data, the later analysis identified candidate immune exposures from TCR beta sequences and the way those sequences occurred across donors. In an earlier analysis of roughly 580 of the donors, high-throughput TCR beta sequencing was used to judge whether each TCR beta V gene segment behaved as functional or pseudogenic. Donor age, sex, ethnicity and CMV serostatus were compiled together with the repertoire data. A later genetic analysis used genome-wide SNP genotypes for about 60% of the 666 donors, treating that subset as a discovery cohort. Every repertoire in the discovery cohort had been generated on one and the same sequencing platform. Both class I and class II loci were covered by HLA typing, at four-digit resolution. The number of typed donors differed by locus: roughly 629-630 for A, B, C, DRB1 and DQB1; approximately 520 for DQA1; approximately 610 for DPA1; and approximately 450 for DPB1. Roughly five DR-DQ haplotypes were treated as single units for association and clustering because of strong linkage in the cohort. Among several hundred genotyped donors of the cohort, an average of around 220,000 unique TCR beta nucleotide sequences was sequenced per donor, of which about 18% were non-productive.

Note on this clone: Its binding antigen is unknown. No much larger clonotype is one base removed from it; base qualities were not supplied.

What the study reported, not specific to this receptor: Broadly in line with IMGT annotations, most TCR beta V segments showed up in productive rearrangements about 90% or about 30% of the time in an earlier analysis of approximately 640 of the donors. In the study, some 180 TCR beta chains were listed as associated with cytomegalovirus. In a later analysis, 16,951 TCR beta sequences were associated with specific HLA alleles at a false discovery rate of 0.05. A further reported finding was that TCR beta sequences accurately predicted the HLA-A and HLA-B alleles for most subjects in the first cohort. An association between a missense DCLRE1C variant and V-gene and J-gene trimming of TCR beta chains was found in a later genetic analysis and replicated in an independent cohort. The only immune exposure information available for the cohort was CMV serostatus. The presence/absence analyses assumed that sequencing depth was roughly uniform across donors, and that assumption may not be true. In a later genetic analysis, fewer N-insertions in productive TCRs were reported among donors in an Asian-associated ancestry cluster than the roughly 700-donor mean. Across donors, most TCR sequences were observed very rarely, whereas some public TCRs were present in many individuals. Most CMV-associated TCR beta chains appeared to be HLA-restricted in a later analysis, and the HLA associations seemed to be driven largely by CMV exposure. It was suggested by the authors that the approach could potentially be generalized to other disease states and immunological phenotypes. Compared with equally common non-associated chains, HLA-associated TCR beta chains in a later analysis were more clonally expanded and had lower generation probabilities. Assigning TCR associations to individual alleles was difficult when HLA alleles, especially DR and DQ, strongly co-occurred. According to a later analysis, TCR association rates differed among HLA loci, with DRB1 alleles showing the most associated TCRs and HLA-C alleles showing the fewest. Because counts were too low, seventeen rarely observed V segments, including chromosome 9 orphons, were left out of the earlier analysis of some 640 of the donors. HLA typing was unavailable for some donors at each locus, so association tests used only the typed subset. The classifier was reported to diagnose cytomegalovirus status with high specificity and sensitivity in both the original and validation cohorts. Only TCR beta chains were sequenced in this cohort, and the absence of alpha or paired-chain data limited detectable features. A few of the identified cytomegalovirus-associated TCR beta chains were confirmed in vitro to be specific for cytomegalovirus antigens. A cluster of highly shared sequence variants was judged likely to represent a technical artifact of the sequencing pipeline. Several of the top co-occurrence clusters appeared to be linked to parvovirus B19, influenza, CMV and Epstein-Barr virus, according to a later analysis. Linkage disequilibrium might explain the correlated functional status among segregating V segments, but an unknown experimental factor could not be excluded.

In total, approximately 700 healthy bone marrow donors made up the cohort. All cohort members were sampled while nominally healthy, although unrecorded immune exposures were likely present. The donor tested CMV seronegative and was one of the 352 seronegative cohort members. A peripheral blood sample was collected from each donor, and TCR beta sequencing was performed on peripheral blood mononuclear cells. Genomic DNA was extracted from the blood cell samples with the Qiagen DNeasy Blood Extraction Kit. Library construction relied on the immunoSEQ multiplex PCR assay. A mixture of 60 forward primers for TCR Vbeta segments and 13 reverse primers for TCR Jbeta segments was used in the multiplex PCR. The CDR3 region of rearranged TCR beta genes was amplified from genomic DNA with a multiplex PCR assay. Amplified TCR beta libraries were sequenced as 87-base-pair reads on the Illumina HiSeq System. In the original analysis: Across the 600 to 700 repertoires, a later analysis counted roughly 84 million unique TCR beta chains, roughly 11 million of which were shared by at least two donors. Raw reads were error-corrected and collapsed into unique sequences with a nearest-neighbor algorithm that merged closely related sequences to remove PCR and sequencing errors. V, D and J gene segments were assigned by aligning CDR3 sequences to IMGT reference sequences. For a sequence to be retained, a match of at least six nucleotides was required to both a V gene segment and a J gene segment. A rearrangement was called productive if the CDR3 had no stop codons and remained in frame with V and J, and every other rearrangement was called non-productive. Following IMGT convention, CDR3 was defined as the stretch from the second conserved V-encoded cysteine up to the conserved J-encoded phenylalanine. The earlier analysis of 500 to 600 of the donors excluded sequences that lacked an unambiguous match to a single V gene segment. In an earlier analysis of approximately 560 of the donors, a V segment was called functional when productive rearrangements were above 56.7%, and segregating when the standard deviation between donors exceeded 5%. A statistical classification framework was built for diagnosing cytomegalovirus status from the catalog of TCR beta chain sequences. V and J gene assignment, in a later analysis, came from comparing TCR nucleotide sequences with IMGT/GENE-DB human TR gene sequences. The TCRdist pipeline was used in a later analysis to assign CDR3 sequences and most-parsimonious VDJ recombination scenarios. In a later analysis, each TCR beta chain was defined by its CDR3 amino acid sequence together with its V-gene family, and reads lacking a unique V-gene family were excluded. In a later analysis, several hundred highly shared, low-generation-probability nucleotide sequences were removed to address suspected cross-contamination and a sequencing artifact. For each public chain, a later analysis derived a clonal expansion index from normalized ranks of inferred template counts within each repertoire. In a later analysis, generation probabilities were computed with a VDJ recombination model fitted to out-of-frame rearrangements, and the resulting probabilities were checked against IGoR. In a later analysis, TCR-TCR, TCR-HLA and TCR-CMV co-occurrence was scored with hypergeometric tests, and a repertoire-size bias correction was applied to TCR pairs. To estimate false discovery rates, a later analysis permuted the HLA or CMV assignments 20 times. A later analysis grouped co-occurring TCRs with DBSCAN, adding TCRdist sequence similarity when clustering within HLA-allele-positive subsets. Repertoires with fewer than 30,000 or more than 120,000 public chains were left out of co-occurrence clustering, as were about 5 repertoires with anomalous nucleotide sharing. As stored in TCRdb, this immuneACCESS dataset retains in-frame rearrangements with V and J assigned. A fraction of the clones does not appear; measured against another copy, unresolved V genes explain less than half of the discrepancy, and the remainder lacks a known reason. V and J calls and clone size come straight from that table; D and trimming were deduced from the DNA. The sample data list under 250,000 clones, and 70% to 85% of these were observed just once. The top ten clonotypes cover about 1.5% of the sample.

Sequencing was done on a sample of PBMCs. This clonotype originated in a man aged 45-65 years in good health and CMV-seronegative.

The bases are TGTGCCAGCAGTCGCGGACAGCTTGCTAATGAAAAACTGTTTTTT. The encoded protein is CASSRGQLANEKLFF. Recombination connected TRBV28 to TRBJ1-4; the D gene is perhaps TRBD1, from 6 matching bases. V drops 5 bases and J drops 3 bases, leaving 13 bases in between. Spanning cysteine to phenylalanine, the CDR3 consists of 15 amino acids. Only the CDR3 DNA stays, 45 bases, in frame from base 1. Looking up the germline V gene yields CDR1 MDHEN and CDR2 SYDVKM.